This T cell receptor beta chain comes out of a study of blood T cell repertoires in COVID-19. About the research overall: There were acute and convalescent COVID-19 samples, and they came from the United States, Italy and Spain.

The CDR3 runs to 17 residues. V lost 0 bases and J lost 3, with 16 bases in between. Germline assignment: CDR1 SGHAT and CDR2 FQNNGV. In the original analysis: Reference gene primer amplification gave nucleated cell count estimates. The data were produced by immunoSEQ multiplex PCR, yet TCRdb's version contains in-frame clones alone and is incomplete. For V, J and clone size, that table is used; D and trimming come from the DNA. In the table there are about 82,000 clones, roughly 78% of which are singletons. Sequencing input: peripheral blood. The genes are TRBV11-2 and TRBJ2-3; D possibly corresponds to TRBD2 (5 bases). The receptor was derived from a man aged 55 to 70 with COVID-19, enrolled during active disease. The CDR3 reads CASSLDLRGRPTDTQYF. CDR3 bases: TGTGCCAGCAGCTTAGATCTTAGAGGGCGCCCAACAGATACGCAGTATTTT.